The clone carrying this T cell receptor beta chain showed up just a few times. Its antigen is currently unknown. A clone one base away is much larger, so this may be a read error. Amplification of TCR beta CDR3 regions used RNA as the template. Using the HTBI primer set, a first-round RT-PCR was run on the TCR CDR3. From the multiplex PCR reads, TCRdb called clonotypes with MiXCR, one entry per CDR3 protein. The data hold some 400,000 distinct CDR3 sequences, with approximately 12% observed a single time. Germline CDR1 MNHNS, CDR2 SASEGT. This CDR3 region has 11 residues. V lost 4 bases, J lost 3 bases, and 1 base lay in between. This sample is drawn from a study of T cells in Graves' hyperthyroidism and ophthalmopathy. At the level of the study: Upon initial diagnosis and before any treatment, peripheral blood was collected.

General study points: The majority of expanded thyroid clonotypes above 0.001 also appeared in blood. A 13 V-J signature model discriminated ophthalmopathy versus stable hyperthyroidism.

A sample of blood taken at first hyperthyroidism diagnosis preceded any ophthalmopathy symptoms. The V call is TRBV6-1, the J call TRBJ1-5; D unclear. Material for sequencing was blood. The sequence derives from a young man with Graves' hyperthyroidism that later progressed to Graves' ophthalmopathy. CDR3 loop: CASSANQPQHF. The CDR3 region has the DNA TGTGCCAGCAGTGCCAATCAGCCCCAGCATTTT.